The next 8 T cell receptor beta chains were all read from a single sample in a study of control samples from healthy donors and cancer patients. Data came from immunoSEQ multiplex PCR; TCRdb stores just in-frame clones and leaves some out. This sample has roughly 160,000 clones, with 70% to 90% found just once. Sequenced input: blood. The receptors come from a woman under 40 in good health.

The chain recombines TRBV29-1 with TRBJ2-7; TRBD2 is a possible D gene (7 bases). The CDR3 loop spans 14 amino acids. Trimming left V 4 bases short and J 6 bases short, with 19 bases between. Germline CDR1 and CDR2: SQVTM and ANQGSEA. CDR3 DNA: TGCAGCGTTGCATTACGGGGGGCGCCGGGCGAGCAGTACTTC. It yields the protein CSVALRGAPGEQYF.

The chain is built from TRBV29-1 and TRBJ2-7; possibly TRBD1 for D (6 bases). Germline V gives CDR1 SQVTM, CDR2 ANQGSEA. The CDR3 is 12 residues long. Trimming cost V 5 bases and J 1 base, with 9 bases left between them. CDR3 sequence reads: CSVSGQSYEQYF. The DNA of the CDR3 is TGCAGCGTTTCCGGACAGTCCTACGAGCAGTACTTC.

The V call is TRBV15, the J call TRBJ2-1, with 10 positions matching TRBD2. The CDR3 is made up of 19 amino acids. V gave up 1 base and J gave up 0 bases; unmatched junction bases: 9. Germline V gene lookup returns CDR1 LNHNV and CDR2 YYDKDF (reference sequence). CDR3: CATSRVGLAGDLSYNEQFF. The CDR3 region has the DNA TGTGCCACCAGCAGAGTCGGGCTAGCGGGAGACCTCTCCTACAATGAGCAGTTCTTC.

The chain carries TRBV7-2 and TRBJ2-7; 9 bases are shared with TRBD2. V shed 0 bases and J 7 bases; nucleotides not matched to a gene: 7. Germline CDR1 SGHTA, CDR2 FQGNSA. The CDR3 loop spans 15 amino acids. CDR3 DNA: TGTGCCAGCAGCTTAGCGGTAGCGGGAGTTTCTGAGCAGTACTTC. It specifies CASSLAVAGVSEQYF.

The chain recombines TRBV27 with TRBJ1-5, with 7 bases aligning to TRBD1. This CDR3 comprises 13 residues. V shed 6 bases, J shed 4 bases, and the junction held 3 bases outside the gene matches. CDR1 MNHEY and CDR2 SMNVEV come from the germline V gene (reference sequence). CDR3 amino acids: CASSDRENQPQHF. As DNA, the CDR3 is TGTGCCAGCAGCGACAGGGAGAATCAGCCCCAGCATTTT.

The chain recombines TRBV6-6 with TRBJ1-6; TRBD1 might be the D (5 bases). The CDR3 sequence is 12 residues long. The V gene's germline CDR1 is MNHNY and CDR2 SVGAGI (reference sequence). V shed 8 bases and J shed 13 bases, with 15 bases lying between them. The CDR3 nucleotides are TGTGCCAGCTCCACCGGGGAGGGGCCCCTCCACTTT. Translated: CASSTGEGPLHF.

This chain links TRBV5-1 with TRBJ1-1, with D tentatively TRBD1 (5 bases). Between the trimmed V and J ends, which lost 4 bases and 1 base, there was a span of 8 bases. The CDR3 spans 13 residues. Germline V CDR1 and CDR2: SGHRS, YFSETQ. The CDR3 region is CASSPGPNTEAFF. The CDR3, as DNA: TGCGCCAGCAGCCCGGGACCGAACACTGAAGCTTTCTTT.

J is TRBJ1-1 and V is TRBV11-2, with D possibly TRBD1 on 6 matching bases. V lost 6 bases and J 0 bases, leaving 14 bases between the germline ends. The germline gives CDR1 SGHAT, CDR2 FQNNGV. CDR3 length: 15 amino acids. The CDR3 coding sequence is TGTGCCAGCAGTCCAGGGGTAGGCATGAACACTGAAGCTTTCTTT. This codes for CASSPGVGMNTEAFF.